This passage covers 11 T cell receptor beta chains from one sample sequenced in a study of blood T cell repertoires in COVID-19. Produced via immunoSEQ multiplex PCR; TCRdb's table is partial and in-frame only. The sample records approximately 270,000 clones, roughly 83% being singletons. Sequenced: peripheral blood. These receptors originate from a man older than 75 with acute or convalescent COVID-19.

This rearrangement joins TRBV21-1 to TRBJ2-7; TRBD1 is the table's D call, not checked against the DNA. TRBV21-1 is a pseudogene. This CDR3 is 13 amino acids long. This CDR3 is CASSQRHNYEQYF. CDR3 DNA: TGTGCCAGCAGCCAGAGACACAACTACGAGCAGTACTTC.

V gene TRBV11-2 combines with J gene TRBJ2-7; 10 bases are a match to TRBD1. The CDR3 is 17 residues long. Trimming cost V 5 bases and J 4 bases; bases outside gene matches: 14. Germline-derived CDR1 and CDR2 are SGHAT and FQNNGV. For the CDR3, the DNA is TGTGCCAGCAGCGGAGTAAGACGGGACAGGGGACGGTACGAGCAGTACTTC. Amino acids: CASSGVRRDRGRYEQYF.

The J gene is TRBJ2-5, the V gene TRBV9; D is unclear. The length of the CDR3 is 13 residues. The ends were cut back, 4 bases at V and 5 bases at J, with 12 bases in the middle. The V gene's germline CDR1 is SGDLS and CDR2 YYNGEE. CDR3 region: CASSLSELETQYF. In DNA form, the CDR3 reads TGTGCCAGCAGCCTCTCCGAGTTGGAGACCCAGTACTTC.

This rearrangement joins TRBV15 to TRBJ1-2; D might be TRBD1 (6 bases). The CDR3 covers 16 residues. Per germline, CDR1 LNHNV and CDR2 YYDKDF (reference sequence). The ends were cut back, 9 bases at V and 5 bases at J, with 25 bases in the middle. CDR3 DNA sequence: TGTGCCACTCAGGGGAAAACTGTTGGTTCTGGGTATGGCTACACCTTC. Translating gives CATQGKTVGSGYGYTF.

The chain couples TRBV5-1 to TRBJ1-5, with D possibly TRBD1 on 5 matching bases. CDR3 length equals 14 residues. V lost 0 bases and J lost 7, with 11 bases in between. The germline CDR1 and CDR2 sequences are SGHRS and YFSETQ. The CDR3 DNA reads TGCGCCAGCAGCTTGGGGCAGGGAGGGCAGCCCCAGCATTTT. Its protein product is CASSLGQGGQPQHF.

This clone was seen only a few times. This rearrangement joins TRBV30 to TRBJ1-6; TRBD1 matches at 7 bases. This CDR3 spans 16 amino acids. Looked up from germline, CDR1 is GTSNPN and CDR2 is SVGIG (reference sequence). The V and J ends lost 3 bases and 6 bases, in that order; junction bases with no gene match: 11. CDR3 sequence: CAWSPIIQGTNSPLHF. CDR3 bases: TGTGCCTGGAGCCCGATAATACAGGGGACTAATTCACCCCTCCACTTT.

This clone was seen a single time. This sequence joins TRBV28 and TRBJ1-5; 7 positions agree with TRBD1. CDR1 and CDR2 (germline): MDHEN, SYDVKM. J was trimmed by 6 bases and V by 5 bases; bases with no gene match: 10. CDR3 length: 15 residues. Written as DNA, the CDR3 is TGTGCCAGCAGTCCAACAGGGGTAAAGGGTCAGCCCCAGCATTTT. Encoded protein: CASSPTGVKGQPQHF.

The V call is TRBV9, the J call TRBJ2-3; a possible D gene is TRBD1 (5 bases). The germline V and J ends were trimmed by 0 bases and 14 bases, with 10 bases remaining between them. The CDR3 length is 11 residues. The germline CDR1 and CDR2 sequences are SGDLS and YYNGEE. Here the CDR3 reads CASSVEGALYF. CDR3 DNA: TGTGCCAGCAGCGTAGAAGGGGCTCTGTATTTT.

CDR3 in amino acids: CASGPRSTETEAFF. For the CDR3, the DNA is TGTGCTAGTGGTCCCCGAAGCACGGAGACTGAAGCTTTCTTT. The rearrangement joins TRBV12-5 to TRBJ1-1; no firm D call. The V and J ends lost 5 bases and 5 bases respectively, with 15 bases between them. This CDR3 comprises 14 residues. Germline V CDR1 and CDR2: LGHNT, FRNRAP.

V usage is TRBV19 and J usage is TRBJ1-1, with unresolved D. This CDR3 contains 14 residues. V was clipped by 6 bases and J by 5 bases, with 16 bases between them. Germline CDR1 LNHDA, CDR2 SQIVND (reference sequence). The CDR3: CASRLSGGFTEAFF. The CDR3 coding sequence is TGTGCCAGTAGATTATCCGGAGGATTTACTGAAGCTTTCTTT.

This clone was observed once. The V and J genes are TRBV29-1 and TRBJ2-5; weak D call: TRBD1 (5 bases). Between the trimmed V and J ends, which lost 3 bases and 4 bases, there was a span of 9 bases. Germline CDR1 reads SQVTM; CDR2 reads ANQGSEA. The CDR3 sequence is 12 residues long. The CDR3 protein is CSVDLRAETQYF. The CDR3 DNA sequence: TGCAGCGTTGACCTCAGGGCAGAGACCCAGTACTTC.